The rows below give T cell receptor beta chains drawn from one sample of a study of shared clonotypes between healthy human individuals. The assay was immunoSEQ multiplex PCR, and TCRdb's table has in-frame clones only and misses some. The table shows 2.5 million or so clones, with around nine tenths occurring only once. Sequenced: naive CD4+ T cells sorted from blood. These receptors originate from a man aged 18 to 30 in good health. Both conserved end residues are trimmed from each CDR3. The order of the fields is CDR3 protein, V gene.

cdr3_aa: ASSLARDRDQPQH
v_call: TRBV11-2

cdr3_aa: ASSPSPTGELF
v_call: TRBV7-3

cdr3_aa: ASSEMGRGEKLF
v_call: TRBV2

cdr3_aa: ASRPNRGSNQPQH
v_call: TRBV27

cdr3_aa: AISAVGAGINQPQH
v_call: TRBV10-3

cdr3_aa: SVGLAGGSTDTQY
v_call: TRBV29-1

cdr3_aa: SVEHPQGAKDEQY
v_call: TRBV29-1

cdr3_aa: ASSLMGRTDQETQY
v_call: TRBV5-1

cdr3_aa: ASSIHRGSYNEQF
v_call: TRBV19

cdr3_aa: ASSLDQGVQETQY
v_call: TRBV5-4

cdr3_aa: ASSQGTGVNEQF
v_call: TRBV5-1

cdr3_aa: AWSVPGNQPQH
v_call: TRBV30

cdr3_aa: ASSERLYVPEKLF
v_call: TRBV6-1

cdr3_aa: ASSLPAGGVAEQY
v_call: TRBV11-1

cdr3_aa: ASSPPGLRTSGGQQETQY
v_call: TRBV18

cdr3_aa: ASSLRQGNVGDTQY
v_call: TRBV5-6

cdr3_aa: ASSPTGLAGGETQY
v_call: TRBV7-2

cdr3_aa: ASSPKQETQY
v_call: TRBV28

cdr3_aa: ASRDSVNNEKLF
v_call: TRBV6-1

cdr3_aa: ASSDSQIGIGELF
v_call: TRBV10-1

cdr3_aa: ASSLAGGRTGELF
v_call: TRBV14

cdr3_aa: ASSFTGSYGYT
v_call: TRBV5-1

cdr3_aa: ASSFGTGRTDTQY
v_call: TRBV7-2

cdr3_aa: ASSFSVDTQY
v_call: TRBV7-9

cdr3_aa: ACKRKRGEKLF
v_call: TRBV6-5

cdr3_aa: ASRTSGAYGYT
v_call: TRBV5-1

cdr3_aa: ASSFDGRSLEQY
v_call: TRBV5-1

cdr3_aa: ASSSVGQETQY
v_call: TRBV5-4

cdr3_aa: ASSPGGTGPQETQY
v_call: TRBV5-4